This T cell receptor (beta chain) was captured in a study of post-analysis software for immune sequencing data (dated by TCRdb to between 2014 and 2017). Looking at the study overall: The recorded disease courses included relapsing-remitting, secondary progressive and progressive-relapsing multiple sclerosis, and some patients had no subtype annotation. The patient repertoires were compared against 10 to 12 previously published healthy control repertoires obtained from donors aged roughly 6 to 28 years. A subset of samples was prepared in parallel using single-end sample barcoding, then pooled and co-amplified after Illumina adapter ligation.

The CDR3 goes from the cysteine to the phenylalanine over 11 residues. Only the CDR3 part of the read is kept: 33 bases, read in frame from the first base. For CDR1 and CDR2, the germline V gene lists SGHDN and FVKESK. V sheds 0 bases and J sheds 12 bases, leaving 7 bases between their ends. What the work shows at the level of the full study, not this receptor alone: Patients showed significantly higher frequencies than controls for several TRBV segments, among them TRBV5-6, TRBV5-1 and TRBV20-1. The multiple sclerosis patient group was slightly younger than the control group. Direct clustering with F measure showed strong co-clustering of samples prepared in the same batch, prompting a batch-effect correction. Normalized Chao1 diversity was significantly lower in multiple sclerosis patients than controls, suggesting substantial peripheral T-cell clonal expansion.

Library generation was performed with PCR. The instrument was an Illumina HiSeq 2500. Unique molecular identifiers were incorporated into TCR beta cDNA libraries to reduce PCR and sequencing biases. Every 1 to 10 million input T cells yielded roughly 0.5 million cDNA molecules, meaning each molecule approximated one T cell. Patient libraries were prepared and sequenced with the same protocol used for the earlier healthy control dataset. Within a given batch, samples were prepared together, multiplexed and sequenced on the same HiSeq lane. Processing in the source paper ran as follows. Raw barcoded reads were processed with MIGEC, and single-read molecular identifier groups were discarded before consensus assembly and CDR3 extraction. VDJtools was used for post-analysis of the clonotype tables, and diversity was normalized by down-sampling every dataset to the size of the smallest sample. In repertoire overlap clustering, CDR3 amino acid sequences, but not nucleotide sequences, were matched to correct batch-related cross-sample contamination. TCRdb cleaned the public reads at Q25 with fastp, built clones with MiXCR and kept in-frame beta chains. Under each unique CDR3 protein, matching rows form one entry showing the most common genes and DNA. The V and J calls here are based on TCRdb, not the publication. In all, the sample holds 750,000 to 950,000 distinct CDR3 sequences, and roughly 58% of those were seen once. The ten biggest clones cover about 4.8% of the sample.

To demonstrate the VDJtools post-analysis software, TCR beta repertoires were profiled from the peripheral blood of some 12 young patients with multiple sclerosis. The patients with multiple sclerosis were children and adolescents between roughly 6 and 15 years of age. A remark on this clonotype: Its antigen has not been determined. Per-base qualities were not stored, and no clone one base away is much larger.

The specimen was blood. The TCR sequence derives from a girl aged 5 to 17 with multiple sclerosis. The rearrangement combines TRBV14 with TRBJ2-3, with the D gene too uncertain to name. The DNA reads as follows: TGTGCCAGCAGCCAAGAAGGTTCACAGTATTTT. Its translation is CASSQEGSQYF. The CDR3 plus the reference TRBV14 and TRBJ2-3 genes for the other parts give the full variable domain: EAGVTQFPSHSVIEKGQTVTLRCDPISGHDNLYWYRRVMGKEIKFLLHFVKESKQDESGMPNNRFLAERTGGTYSTLKVQPAELEDSGVYFCASSQEGSQYFGPGTRLTVL.